This passage covers 6 T cell receptor beta chains from one sample sequenced in a study of shared clonotypes between healthy human individuals. Assay: immunoSEQ multiplex PCR; the TCRdb copy retains only in-frame clones and omits some. Among roughly 2 million clones listed, more than 90% were seen once. Sample: naive CD4+ T cells sorted from blood. The subset denotes: CD45RA+ positively selected. The receptors come from a man aged 18 to 30 in good health.

This clone was detected only once. The chain couples TRBV7-2 to TRBJ1-1; a possible D gene is TRBD1 (6 bases). This CDR3 contains 14 residues. Between the trimmed V and J ends, which lost 5 bases and 4 bases, there was a span of 14 bases. CDR1 SGHTA and CDR2 FQGNSA come from the germline V gene. Here the CDR3 reads CASSPSPRGTEAFF. The CDR3 coding sequence is TGTGCCAGCAGCCCCTCTCCCAGGGGCACTGAAGCTTTCTTT.

Only one count was recorded for this clone. This rearrangement joins TRBV7-3 to TRBJ2-4; D is unresolved. The CDR3 loop spans 13 amino acids. The V gene's germline CDR1 is SGHTA and CDR2 FQGTGA. Trimming took off 6 bases at V and 9 bases at J, with 15 bases between the two ends. Here the CDR3 reads CASSSDHLGIQYF. CDR3 nucleotide sequence: TGTGCCAGCAGTTCCGACCACCTAGGCATTCAGTACTTC.

The chain combines TRBV5-1 with TRBJ2-7; possible D gene TRBD1, 6 bases. Trimming took off 7 bases at V and 0 bases at J, with 11 bases between the two ends. CDR1 and CDR2 (germline): SGHRS, YFSETQ. The CDR3 has 13 amino acids. The CDR3 DNA sequence: TGCGCCAGCGGCCGGGACAACTCCTACGAGCAGTACTTC. It translates to CASGRDNSYEQYF.

Comment on this clone: The sample has other DNA sequences that encode this CDR3 too. This chain uses TRBV5-1 with TRBJ2-3; D call uncertain. Germline V gene sequence: CDR1 SGHRS, CDR2 YFSETQ. The germline V and J ends were trimmed by 0 bases and 0 bases, with 5 bases remaining between them. The CDR3 is made up of 14 amino acids. The CDR3 DNA reads as TGCGCCAGCAGCTTGGAATCTAGCACAGATACGCAGTATTTT. Protein: CASSLESSTDTQYF.

This chain uses TRBV6-1 with TRBJ2-3; the match to TRBD1 covers 8 bases. With V trimmed by 6 bases and J by 3 bases, 8 bases remained unmatched. The CDR3 runs 15 residues. Looked up from germline, CDR1 is MNHNS and CDR2 is SASEGT. The CDR3 protein is CASSPGTGRTDTQYF. The CDR3 coding sequence is TGTGCCAGCAGCCCGGGGACAGGAAGGACAGATACGCAGTATTTT.

In this sample, this clone turned up once. The gene calls are TRBV6-1 and TRBJ1-2; 8 nucleotides match TRBD1. J was trimmed by 8 bases and V by 3 bases; bases with no gene match: 5. CDR3 size: 13 residues. Germline-derived CDR1 and CDR2 are MNHNS and SASEGT. The CDR3: CASSEARGRGYTF. As DNA, the CDR3 is TGTGCCAGCAGTGAGGCCAGGGGGCGGGGCTACACCTTC.